These 31 T cell receptor beta chains share one sample of origin, sequenced in a study of human T cells and chemical hapten exposure. TCRdb re-derived calls from the RACE reads in MiXCR, one entry per CDR3 protein. The sample includes around 300,000 distinct CDR3 sequences, approximately 6.3% seen only once; the top ten take 8.4%. As to time point: patch test 1, 2 weeks after DPC sensitization. The treatment: therapeutic diphenylcyclopropenone sensitization with weekly scalp DPC. Source: whole blood, taken in connection with sensitization to the hapten diphenylcyclopropenone (DPC). These receptors were taken from a woman aged 18 to 35 with alopecia areata. Some clones in this sample may be carry-over from other donors' samples.

This clonotype was seen many times. The gene calls are TRBV27 and TRBJ2-1; D assignment may be TRBD1 or TRBD2 (5 bases each). The CDR3 runs 15 residues. CDR1 is MNHEY and CDR2 is SMNVEV in the germline V gene (reference sequence). The germline V and J ends were trimmed by 3 bases and 4 bases, with 13 bases remaining between them. The CDR3 DNA follows: TGTGCCAGCAGTTTTGGGGGTTCCTCGTACAATGAGCAGTTCTTC. This sequence encodes CASSFGGSSYNEQFF.

At least ten counts were recorded for this clonotype. The V and J genes are TRBV29-1 and TRBJ2-3; no clear D gene. The CDR3 covers 10 residues. Trimming pared 4 bases from V and 2 bases from J, leaving 1 base between. Germline assignment: CDR1 SQVTM and CDR2 ANQGSEA. DNA of the CDR3: TGCAGCGTTGTCACAGATACGCAGTATTTT. Its translation: CSVVTDTQYF.

This clonotype was detected many times. The chain links TRBV28 to TRBJ1-1; D gene uncertain. The CDR3 spans 12 residues. Trimming pared 1 base from V and 10 bases from J, leaving 10 bases between. The germline gives CDR1 MDHEN, CDR2 SYDVKM. CDR3 bases: TGTGCCAGCAGTTTATTGGAGGGTAGAGCTTTCTTT. As protein: CASSLLEGRAFF.

This clonotype came up a few times. J is TRBJ2-1 and V is TRBV6-6; D uncertain. CDR3 length equals 13 residues. Trimming shortened V by 2 bases and J by 9 bases, and 11 bases separated the two germline ends. The germline V gene has CDR1 MNHNY and CDR2 SVGAGI (reference sequence). CDR3 DNA sequence: TGTGCCAGCAGTTACGGCTTATCTGCTGAGCAGTTCTTC. Translated: CASSYGLSAEQFF.

The V gene is TRBV4-3, the J gene TRBJ2-3; D gene ambiguous. V lost 4 bases, J lost 6 bases, and 14 bases lay in between. The germline gives CDR1 LGHNA, CDR2 YSLEER. The CDR3 loop spans 14 amino acids. In nucleotides, the CDR3 is TGCGCCAGCAGCCGGAAGAGCGAAAGGGATACGCAGTATTTT. Protein: CASSRKSERDTQYF.

The chain recombines TRBV20-1 with TRBJ1-2, with D possibly matching TRBD1 (6 bases). Germline V gene sequence: CDR1 DFQATT, CDR2 SNEGSKA (reference sequence). The CDR3 is made up of 14 amino acids. V gave up 0 bases and J gave up 3 bases, with 11 bases separating them. As DNA, the CDR3 is TGCAGTGCTAGAGATCGCAGGGGCGACTATGGCTACACCTTC. It is translated as CSARDRRGDYGYTF.

The sample holds many counts of this clonotype. The chain carries TRBV28 and TRBJ2-3; a weak D match, TRBD1 (5 bases). Trimming removed 2 bases at V and 0 bases at J, with 9 bases between. Germline V gene lookup returns CDR1 MDHEN and CDR2 SYDVKM. The CDR3 is 15 residues long. CDR3 region: CASSLQQASTDTQYF. As DNA, the CDR3 is TGTGCCAGCAGTTTACAACAGGCTAGCACAGATACGCAGTATTTT.

This clonotype was recorded at least ten times. This rearrangement joins TRBV27 to TRBJ2-7; 8 bases fit TRBD1. After removal of 8 bases from V and 2 bases from J, the junction contained 11 bases not matched to a gene. Germline V gene sequence: CDR1 MNHEY, CDR2 SMNVEV (reference sequence). This CDR3 is 15 amino acids long. The CDR3 DNA reads TGTGCCAGCGGTACCGGGACAGGCATACCCTACGAGCAGTACTTC. Translated: CASGTGTGIPYEQYF.

V gene TRBV27 combines with J gene TRBJ1-1, with D possibly being TRBD1 (6 bases). V lost 5 bases and J lost 5, with 24 bases in between. Germline V gene data show CDR1 as MNHEY and CDR2 as SMNVEV (reference sequence). The CDR3 spans 17 residues. The CDR3 sequence is CASSPAHATGAGTEAFF. The CDR3 DNA reads as TGTGCCAGCAGTCCAGCCCATGCGACAGGTGCCGGGACTGAAGCTTTCTTT.

The chain has TRBV27 and TRBJ1-1; tentatively, D is TRBD1 (5 bases). The germline V gene has CDR1 MNHEY and CDR2 SMNVEV (reference sequence). This CDR3 comprises 14 residues. Trimming stripped 2 bases from V and 11 bases from J, with 18 bases between. CDR3 coding DNA: TGTGCCAGCAGTTTAAACCAGGGTAGGGTTCTGGCTTTCTTT. Protein sequence: CASSLNQGRVLAFF.

In this sample, this clonotype turned up a few times. This chain uses TRBV11-1 with TRBJ2-7; tentative D call: TRBD1 (6 bases). The V gene lost 1 base and the J gene lost 2 bases, with 15 bases spanning the gap. CDR3 size: 16 residues. Germline V gene sequence: CDR1 SGHAT, CDR2 FQDESV (reference sequence). This chain's CDR3 is CASSLVRAGDAYEQYF. CDR3 nucleotide sequence: TGTGCCAGCAGCTTAGTTCGGGCAGGGGACGCCTACGAGCAGTACTTC.

This chain connects TRBV10-3 to TRBJ2-3; 8 bases line up with TRBD2. V was clipped by 4 bases and J by 3 bases; unmatched bases: 9. The CDR3 is made up of 16 amino acids. CDR1 is ENHRY, CDR2 SYGVKD, per germline. The CDR3 bases are TGTGCCATCAGTGCCCCGTCTGGCGGGGGGACAGATACGCAGTATTTT. Translating gives CAISAPSGGGTDTQYF.

This clonotype was counted a few times. The rearrangement joins TRBV20-1 to TRBJ2-7, with D tentatively TRBD1 (6 bases). V was cut by 1 base and J by 4 bases, with 17 bases left in between. This CDR3 has 15 residues. In germline, CDR1 is DFQATT, CDR2 SNEGSKA (reference sequence). CDR3 amino acids: CSARVPNRAIYEQYF. CDR3 sequence (DNA): TGCAGTGCTAGAGTCCCAAACAGGGCGATATACGAGCAGTACTTC.

This clonotype has a handful of counts. CDR3 amino acids: CASSPAGLAGNQPQHF. The CDR3 nucleotides are TGTGCCAGCAGTCCCGCAGGCCTAGCGGGAAATCAGCCCCAGCATTTT. J is TRBJ1-5 and V is TRBV12-3 or TRBV12-4; D is unclear. V was cut by 5 bases and J by 4 bases, with 18 bases left in between. The CDR3 sequence is 16 residues long.

This clonotype was seen at least ten times. V is TRBV6-2 or TRBV6-3 and J is TRBJ2-1; 8 nucleotides line up with TRBD1. The junction had 7 bases not matched to a gene; V was cut back by 8 bases and J by 4 bases. Germline CDR1 is MNHEY and CDR2 is SVGEGT. The CDR3 has 14 amino acids. CDR3 in amino acids: CASSADRAYNEQFF. The CDR3 DNA reads TGTGCCAGCTCCGCGGACAGGGCTTACAATGAGCAGTTCTTC.

For the CDR3, the DNA is TGTGCCAGCAGTTCCCGGGACAGGGAGGGAGAGACCCAGTACTTC. The encoded protein is CASSSRDREGETQYF. The chain links TRBV5-5 to TRBJ2-5; 9 bases are a match to TRBD1. Germline V gene sequence: CDR1 SGHKS, CDR2 YYEKEE (reference sequence). After removal of 5 bases from V and 4 bases from J, the junction contained 9 bases not matched to a gene. The CDR3 totals 15 residues.

The CDR3 spells CASSLGEYYGYTF. The CDR3 nucleotides read TGTGCCAGCAGCTTAGGGGAGTACTATGGCTACACCTTC. This chain connects TRBV7-9 to TRBJ1-2; D uncertain. The CDR3 is 13 residues long. Looked up from germline, CDR1 is SEHNR and CDR2 is FQNEAQ (reference sequence). V dropped 1 base and J dropped 3 bases, with 6 bases sitting between them. The full variable domain, with the rest looked up from reference TRBV7-9 and TRBJ1-2, is DTGVSQNPRHKITKRGQNVTFRCDPISEHNRLYWYRQTLGQGPEFLTYFQNEAQLEKSRLLSDRFSAERPKGSFSTLEIQRTEQGDSAMYLCASSLGEYYGYTFGSGTRLTVV.

This clonotype has ten or more counts. This sequence joins TRBV27 and TRBJ2-2; TRBD1 might be the D (6 bases). The CDR3 is 14 amino acids. Germline assignment: CDR1 MNHEY and CDR2 SMNVEV (reference sequence). V was shortened by 0 bases and J by 7 bases, with 9 bases between the two germline ends. The CDR3 protein is CASSLSGQIGELFF. CDR3 DNA sequence: TGTGCCAGCAGTTTATCCGGACAGATCGGGGAGCTGTTTTTT.

This clonotype was detected a few times. The rearrangement links TRBV25-1 to TRBJ2-7; 8 bases align to TRBD2. There are 16 residues in the CDR3. After removal of 4 bases from V and 0 bases from J, the junction contained 8 bases not matched to a gene. In germline, CDR1 is MGHDK, CDR2 SYGVNS. The CDR3, as DNA: TGTGCCAGCAGTGGGACATTAGCGGGGAGCTCCTACGAGCAGTACTTC. It encodes CASSGTLAGSSYEQYF.

In this sample, this clonotype turned up many times. The V gene is TRBV4-3, the J gene TRBJ1-2; weak D call: TRBD1 (6 bases). V was cut by 3 bases and J by 6 bases, with 17 bases left in between. The CDR3 consists of 15 residues. The V gene's germline CDR1 is LGHNA and CDR2 YSLEER. Here the CDR3 DNA reads TGCGCCAGCAGCCAGCAAGGCACAGGGAGGCATGGCTACACCTTC. It specifies CASSQQGTGRHGYTF.

The chain recombines TRBV20-1 with TRBJ2-3, with 9 bases identical to TRBD2. This CDR3 comprises 17 residues. V trimming: 2 bases; J trimming: 5 bases; junction bases outside the gene matches: 14. Germline V gene sequence: CDR1 DFQATT, CDR2 SNEGSKA (reference sequence). CDR3 amino acids: CSARKAGGQRTGDTQYF. Written as DNA, the CDR3 is TGCAGTGCTAGAAAAGCGGGGGGCCAAAGAACGGGAGATACGCAGTATTTT.

The CDR3 DNA follows: TGTGCCAGCAGGGCGCCGACAGGGGGCGATAGCAATCAGCCCCAGCATTTT. Protein product: CASRAPTGGDSNQPQHF. V gene TRBV27 combines with J gene TRBJ1-5, with 10 positions matching TRBD1. Germline lookup yields CDR1 MNHEY and CDR2 SMNVEV (reference sequence). V lost 6 bases, J lost 0 bases, and 8 bases stayed unmatched. The CDR3 spans 17 residues.

The J gene is TRBJ2-3, the V gene TRBV7-9; possible D gene TRBD1, 6 bases. This CDR3 is built from 16 residues. Per the germline V gene, CDR1 is SEHNR and CDR2 is FQNEAQ (reference sequence). V was clipped by 0 bases and J by 4 bases, with 14 bases between them. The CDR3 loop is CASSLAPTGHPDTQYF. CDR3 DNA: TGTGCCAGCAGCTTAGCGCCTACAGGGCATCCAGATACGCAGTATTTT.

The genes are TRBV7-2 and TRBJ1-2; D gene unclear. Germline V CDR1 and CDR2: SGHTA, FQGNSA. Trimming shortened V by 3 bases and J by 3 bases, and 14 bases separated the two germline ends. CDR3 size: 15 residues. DNA of the CDR3: TGTGCCAGCAGCTTCCAAGGTCCAGGCTACTATGGCTACACCTTC. This encodes CASSFQGPGYYGYTF.

V usage is TRBV3-1 and J usage is TRBJ2-7; possibly TRBD1 or TRBD2 for D (6 bases each). Between the trimmed V and J ends, which lost 4 bases and 2 bases, there was a span of 12 bases. The germline V gene has CDR1 LGHDT and CDR2 YNNKEL (reference sequence). The CDR3 loop spans 14 amino acids. CDR3 sequence: CASSRTGAPYEQYF. The CDR3 nucleotides read TGTGCCAGCAGCCGAACGGGGGCACCCTACGAGCAGTACTTC.

The CDR3 DNA reads as TGTGCCAGCGGCAACTTCAACCGGGACAGGGCCCACGAGCAGTACTTC. This gives the protein CASGNFNRDRAHEQYF. The gene calls are TRBV6-1 and TRBJ2-7, with 9 positions matching TRBD1. CDR3 length: 16 amino acids. V lost 8 bases and J lost 5; bases outside the gene matches: 16. Germline V gene lookup returns CDR1 MNHNS and CDR2 SASEGT.

The J gene is TRBJ2-1, the V gene TRBV29-1; 9 bases agree with TRBD1. V lost 5 bases, J lost 9 bases, and 8 bases stayed unmatched. The germline CDR1 and CDR2 sequences are SQVTM and ANQGSEA. This CDR3 has 13 amino acids. The CDR3 loop is CSVPGQGDIEQFF. For the CDR3, the DNA is TGCAGCGTTCCGGGACAGGGCGACATTGAGCAGTTCTTC.

The sample holds a few counts of this clonotype. The chain combines TRBV29-1 with TRBJ2-1; 10 bases line up with TRBD2. In germline, CDR1 is SQVTM, CDR2 ANQGSEA. The length of the CDR3 is 13 residues. Trimming removed 7 bases from V and 4 bases from J; junction bases left unmatched: 4. The CDR3 here is CSGRTSGYNEQFF. The CDR3 nucleotides read TGCAGCGGAAGGACTAGCGGTTACAATGAGCAGTTCTTC.

The chain combines TRBV27 with TRBJ2-7; 9 bases fit TRBD1. The germline gives CDR1 MNHEY, CDR2 SMNVEV (reference sequence). CDR3 length: 13 amino acids. V was clipped by 5 bases and J by 6 bases; unmatched bases: 5. CDR3 loop: CASSGTGISEQYF. CDR3 DNA: TGTGCCAGCAGTGGGACAGGGATCAGCGAGCAGTACTTC.

This clonotype was detected ten times or more. CDR3 in amino acids: CASTTTGGNQPQHF. CDR3 coding DNA: TGTGCCAGCACCACCACAGGGGGTAATCAGCCCCAGCATTTT. The chain joins TRBV27 to TRBJ1-5, with 8 bases identical to TRBD1. This CDR3 spans 14 amino acids. CDR1 and CDR2 (germline): MNHEY, SMNVEV (reference sequence). V lost 7 bases to trimming and J lost 4 bases; unmatched junction nucleotides: 6.

CDR3 sequence reads: CSARLTTARYEQYF. CDR3 DNA sequence: TGCAGTGCTAGACTGACGACGGCCAGGTACGAGCAGTACTTC. The chain links TRBV20-1 to TRBJ2-7, with D hard to call. Germline assignment: CDR1 DFQATT and CDR2 SNEGSKA (reference sequence). This CDR3 is built from 14 residues. V gave up 2 bases and J gave up 4 bases, with 15 bases separating them.